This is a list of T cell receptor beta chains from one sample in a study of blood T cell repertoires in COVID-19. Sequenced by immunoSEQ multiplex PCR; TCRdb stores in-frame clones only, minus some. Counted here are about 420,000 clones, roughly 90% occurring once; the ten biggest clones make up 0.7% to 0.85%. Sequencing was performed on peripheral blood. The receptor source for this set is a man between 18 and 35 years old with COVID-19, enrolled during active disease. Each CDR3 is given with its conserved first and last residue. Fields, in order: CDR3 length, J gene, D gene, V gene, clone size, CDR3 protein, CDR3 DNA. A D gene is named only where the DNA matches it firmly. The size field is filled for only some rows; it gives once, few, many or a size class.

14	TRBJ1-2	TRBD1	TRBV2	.	CASRSGGAVTGYTF	TGTGCCAGCAGATCAGGGGGCGCAGTGACTGGCTACACCTTC
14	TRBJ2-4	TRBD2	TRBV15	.	CATSIAGLGNIQYF	TGTGCCACCAGCATAGCGGGATTGGGAAACATTCAGTACTTC
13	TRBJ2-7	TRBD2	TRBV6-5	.	CASIRWGGNEQYF	TGTGCCAGCATTAGGTGGGGGGGGAACGAGCAGTACTTC
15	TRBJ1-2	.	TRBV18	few	CASSPDRDNPYGYTF	TGTGCCAGCTCACCCGACCGGGACAACCCCTATGGCTACACCTTC
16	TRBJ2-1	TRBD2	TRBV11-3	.	CASSLVGAGAYNEQFF	TGTGCCAGCAGCTTAGTAGGGGCGGGAGCCTACAATGAGCAGTTCTTC
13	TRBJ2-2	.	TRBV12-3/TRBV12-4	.	CASSPQGNGELFF	TGTGCCAGCAGTCCGCAGGGGAACGGGGAGCTGTTTTTT
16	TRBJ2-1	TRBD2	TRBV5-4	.	CASSLDRGGFYNEQFF	TGTGCCAGCAGCTTGGACCGGGGGGGCTTCTACAATGAGCAGTTCTTC
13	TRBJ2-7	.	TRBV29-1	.	CSVATGDSYEQYF	TGCAGCGTTGCAACGGGGGATTCTTACGAGCAGTACTTC
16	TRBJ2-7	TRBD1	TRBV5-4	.	CASSWRDRGSSYEQYF	TGTGCCAGCAGTTGGAGGGACAGGGGTTCCTCCTACGAGCAGTACTTC
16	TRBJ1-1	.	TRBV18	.	CASSPQREGRGTEAFF	TGTGCCAGCTCACCCCAGAGGGAAGGGAGGGGCACTGAAGCTTTCTTT
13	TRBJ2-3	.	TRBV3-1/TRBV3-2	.	CASSGGPTDTQYF	TGTGCCAGCTCGGGGGGCCCCACAGATACGCAGTATTTT
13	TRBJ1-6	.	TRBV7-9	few	CASSGELNSPLHF	TGTGCCAGCTCTGGGGAGTTAAATTCACCCCTCCACTTT
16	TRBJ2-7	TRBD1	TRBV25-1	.	CASSDPPADRTGEQYF	TGTGCCAGCAGTGATCCCCCCGCGGACAGGACGGGCGAGCAGTACTTC
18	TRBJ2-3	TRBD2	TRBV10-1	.	CAIIDTGTAGGCTDTQYF	TGCGCCATCATCGATACTGGAACGGCGGGAGGGTGCACAGATACGCAGTATTTT
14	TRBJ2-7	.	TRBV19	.	CASVETAFPYEQYF	TGTGCCAGTGTTGAAACAGCCTTTCCCTACGAGCAGTACTTC
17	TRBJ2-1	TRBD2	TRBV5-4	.	CASSLLASGYTYNEQFF	TGTGCCAGCAGCTTGTTGGCTAGCGGGTATACCTACAATGAGCAGTTCTTC
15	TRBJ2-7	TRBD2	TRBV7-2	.	CASSLGRAGLYEQYF	TGTGCCAGCAGCTTAGGACGAGCGGGACTATACGAGCAGTACTTC
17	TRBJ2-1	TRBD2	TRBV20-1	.	CSASSTSGGFLYNEQFF	TGCAGTGCTAGTTCGACTAGCGGGGGGTTTCTCTACAATGAGCAGTTCTTC
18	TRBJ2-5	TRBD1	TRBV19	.	CASSNPLRDRKRQETQYF	TGTGCCAGTAGTAATCCTCTTAGGGACAGGAAAAGACAAGAGACCCAGTACTTC
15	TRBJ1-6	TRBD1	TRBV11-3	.	CASSASGTEVSPLHF	TGTGCCAGCAGCGCCTCCGGGACAGAAGTTTCACCCCTCCACTTT
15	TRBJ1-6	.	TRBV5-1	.	CASSVGEVNNSPLHF	TGCGCCAGCAGCGTCGGGGAGGTGAATAATTCACCCCTCCACTTT
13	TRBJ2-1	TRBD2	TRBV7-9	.	CASSLPSGNEQFF	TGTGCCAGCAGCTTGCCTAGCGGGAATGAGCAGTTCTTC
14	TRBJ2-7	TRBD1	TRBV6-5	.	CASSSRDREGEQYF	TGTGCCAGCAGTTCCCGGGACAGGGAGGGCGAGCAGTACTTC
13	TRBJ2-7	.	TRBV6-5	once	CASSRTRNYEQYF	TGTGCCAGCAGTAGAACTAGGAACTACGAGCAGTACTTC
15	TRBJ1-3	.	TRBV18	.	CASSRDTSSGNTIYF	TGTGCCAGCTCACGAGACACTAGCTCTGGAAACACCATATATTTT
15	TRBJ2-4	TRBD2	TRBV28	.	CASSLPTSGANIQYF	TGTGCCAGCAGTTTACCCACTAGCGGAGCAAACATTCAGTACTTC
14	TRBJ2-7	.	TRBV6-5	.	CASTSRGYIAEQYF	TGTGCCAGCACCTCAAGGGGGTATATTGCCGAGCAGTACTTC
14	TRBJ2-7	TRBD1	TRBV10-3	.	CAISDLTGTYEQYF	TGTGCCATCAGTGACCTGACAGGGACCTACGAGCAGTACTTC
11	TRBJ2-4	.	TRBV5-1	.	CASSLNNRGYF	TGCGCCAGCAGCCTTAACAACCGAGGGTACTTC
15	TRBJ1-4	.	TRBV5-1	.	CASSLGIDGGEKLFF	TGCGCCAGCAGCTTGGGGATAGACGGAGGCGAAAAACTGTTTTTT
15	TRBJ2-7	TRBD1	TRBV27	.	CASSFSTGAAYEQYF	TGTGCCAGCAGTTTCTCGACAGGGGCTGCCTACGAGCAGTACTTC
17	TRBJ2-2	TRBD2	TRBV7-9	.	CASSLDLRGGLTGELFF	TGTGCCAGCAGCTTAGACCTGCGGGGGGGCCTTACCGGGGAGCTGTTTTTT
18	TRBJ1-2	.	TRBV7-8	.	CASSLGGPQQGTWYGYTF	TGTGCCAGCAGCTTAGGGGGCCCTCAACAGGGAACTTGGTATGGCTACACCTTC
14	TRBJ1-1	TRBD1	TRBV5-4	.	CASSSQGVNTEAFF	TGTGCCAGCAGCTCGCAGGGGGTGAACACTGAAGCTTTCTTT
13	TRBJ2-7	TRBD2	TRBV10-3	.	CAIRGLETSEQYF	TGTGCCATAAGGGGACTAGAGACGAGTGAGCAGTACTTC
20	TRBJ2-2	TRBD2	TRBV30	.	CAWSSAPGTRGENTPGELFF	TGTGCCTGGAGTAGTGCTCCCGGGACTAGGGGAGAAAACACCCCCGGGGAGCTGTTTTTT
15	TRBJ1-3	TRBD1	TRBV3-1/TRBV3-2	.	CASSQGQGTGNTIYF	TGTGCCAGCAGCCAGGGACAGGGCACTGGAAACACCATATATTTT
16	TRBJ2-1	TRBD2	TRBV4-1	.	CASSQDRGGSYNEQFF	TGCGCCAGCAGCCAAGACCGGGGGGGCTCCTACAATGAGCAGTTCTTC
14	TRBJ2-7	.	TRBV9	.	CASSVAGASYEQYF	TGTGCCAGCAGCGTAGCGGGAGCCTCCTACGAGCAGTACTTC
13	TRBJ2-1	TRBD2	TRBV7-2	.	CASSHEAGNEQFF	TGTGCCAGCAGCCATGAAGCGGGGAATGAGCAGTTCTTC
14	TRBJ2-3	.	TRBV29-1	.	CSVGRTGKGDTQYF	TGCAGCGTTGGCCGAACAGGGAAGGGAGATACGCAGTATTTT
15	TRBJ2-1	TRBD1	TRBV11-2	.	CASRTPGQGYNEQFF	TGTGCCAGCAGAACCCCGGGACAGGGGTACAATGAGCAGTTCTTC
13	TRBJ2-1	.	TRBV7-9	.	CASSLGQGYEQFF	TGTGCCAGCAGCTTAGGGCAGGGCTATGAGCAGTTCTTC
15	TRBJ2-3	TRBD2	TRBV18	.	CASSPLAGGQDTQYF	TGTGCCAGCTCACCGCTAGCGGGAGGGCAAGATACGCAGTATTTT
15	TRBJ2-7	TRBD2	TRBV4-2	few	CASSQDWGGTYEQYF	TGTGCCAGCAGCCAAGATTGGGGGGGTACCTACGAGCAGTACTTC
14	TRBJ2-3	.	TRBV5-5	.	CASSLSSATDTQYF	TGTGCCAGCAGCTTGTCTAGCGCGACAGATACGCAGTATTTT
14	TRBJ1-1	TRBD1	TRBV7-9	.	CASSWDRGNTEAFF	TGTGCCAGCAGCTGGGACAGGGGGAACACTGAAGCTTTCTTT
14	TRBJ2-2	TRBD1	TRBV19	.	CASSRDSLTGELFF	TGTGCCAGTTCTCGGGACAGCCTAACCGGGGAGCTGTTTTTT
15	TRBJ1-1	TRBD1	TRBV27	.	CASSSGQGMNTEAFF	TGTGCCAGCAGTTCCGGACAGGGGATGAACACTGAAGCTTTCTTT
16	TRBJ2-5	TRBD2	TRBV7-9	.	CASSLAGLAGLETQYF	TGTGCCAGCAGCTTAGCGGGACTAGCGGGATTAGAGACCCAGTACTTC
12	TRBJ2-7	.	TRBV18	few	CASSPAGYEQYF	TGTGCCAGCTCACCCGCAGGGTACGAGCAGTACTTC
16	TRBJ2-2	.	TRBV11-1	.	CASSLSFYVYGGELFF	TGTGCCAGCAGCTTAAGTTTTTACGTTTACGGCGGGGAGCTGTTTTTT
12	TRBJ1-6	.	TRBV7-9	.	CASRADNSPLHF	TGTGCCAGCCGTGCAGATAATTCACCCCTCCACTTT
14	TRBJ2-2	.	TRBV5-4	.	CASSLSGITGELFF	TGTGCCAGCAGCTTATCCGGGATCACCGGGGAGCTGTTTTTT
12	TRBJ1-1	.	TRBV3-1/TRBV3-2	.	CASSQGAAEAFF	TGTGCCAGCAGCCAGGGGGCAGCTGAAGCTTTCTTT